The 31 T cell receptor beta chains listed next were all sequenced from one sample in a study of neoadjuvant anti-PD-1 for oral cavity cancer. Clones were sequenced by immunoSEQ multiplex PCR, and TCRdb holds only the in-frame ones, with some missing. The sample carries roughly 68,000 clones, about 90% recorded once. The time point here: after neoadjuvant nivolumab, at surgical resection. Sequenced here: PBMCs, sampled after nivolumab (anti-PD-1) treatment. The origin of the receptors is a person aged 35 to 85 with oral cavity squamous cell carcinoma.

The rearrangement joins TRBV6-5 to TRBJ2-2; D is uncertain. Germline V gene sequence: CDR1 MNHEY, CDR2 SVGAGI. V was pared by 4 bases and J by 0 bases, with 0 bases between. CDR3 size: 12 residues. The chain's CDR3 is CASSSNTGELFF. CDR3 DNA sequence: TGTGCCAGCAGTTCGAACACCGGGGAGCTGTTTTTT.

The CDR3 here is CASSLWFAPGEQYF. The CDR3 DNA reads as TGCGCCAGCAGCTTGTGGTTCGCGCCGGGGGAGCAGTACTTC. V usage is TRBV5-1 and J usage is TRBJ2-7; D is perhaps TRBD2 (5 bases). V lost 1 base and J lost 7, with 15 bases in between. CDR3 size: 14 residues. The germline gives CDR1 SGHRS, CDR2 YFSETQ.

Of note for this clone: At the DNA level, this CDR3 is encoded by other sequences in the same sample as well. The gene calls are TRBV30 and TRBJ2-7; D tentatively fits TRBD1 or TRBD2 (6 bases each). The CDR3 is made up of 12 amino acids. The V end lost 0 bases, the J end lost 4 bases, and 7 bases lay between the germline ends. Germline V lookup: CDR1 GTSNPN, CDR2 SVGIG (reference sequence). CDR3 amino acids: CAWSVGGYEQYF. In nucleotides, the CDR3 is TGTGCCTGGAGTGTAGGGGGGTACGAGCAGTACTTC. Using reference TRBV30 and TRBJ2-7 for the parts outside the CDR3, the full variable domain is SQTIHQWPATLVQPVGSPLSLECTVEGTSNPNLYWYRQAAGRGLQLLFYSVGIGQISSEVPQNLSASRPQDRQFILSSKKLLLSDSGFYLCAWSVGGYEQYFGPGTRLTVT.

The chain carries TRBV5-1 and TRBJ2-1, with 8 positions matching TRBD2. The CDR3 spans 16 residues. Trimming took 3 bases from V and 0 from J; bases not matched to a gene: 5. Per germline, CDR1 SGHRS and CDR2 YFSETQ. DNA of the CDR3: TGCGCCAGCAGCTCAAGCGGGAGCAGCTCCTACAATGAGCAGTTCTTC. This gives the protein CASSSSGSSSYNEQFF. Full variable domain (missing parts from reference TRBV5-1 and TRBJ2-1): KAGVTQTPRYLIKTRGQQVTLSCSPISGHRSVSWYQQTPGQGLQFLFEYFSETQRNKGNFPGRFSGRQFSNSRSEMNVSTLELGDSALYLCASSSSGSSSYNEQFFGPGTRLTVL.

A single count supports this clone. The CDR3 coding sequence is TGCGCCAGCAGTGATGGACTATTTCTACCCTACGAGCAGTACTTC. This translates into CASSDGLFLPYEQYF. The chain is built from TRBV10-1 and TRBJ2-7, with D possibly TRBD2 on 6 matching bases. V lost 3 bases and J lost 2, with 14 bases in between. In germline, CDR1 is WNHNN, CDR2 SYGVQD (reference sequence). This CDR3 is 15 amino acids long.

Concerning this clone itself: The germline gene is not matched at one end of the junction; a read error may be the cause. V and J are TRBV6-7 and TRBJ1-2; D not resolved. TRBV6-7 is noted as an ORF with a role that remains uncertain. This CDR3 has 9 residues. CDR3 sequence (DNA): TGTGCCAGCAGTTACGCGGTCACATTC. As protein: CASSYAVTF.

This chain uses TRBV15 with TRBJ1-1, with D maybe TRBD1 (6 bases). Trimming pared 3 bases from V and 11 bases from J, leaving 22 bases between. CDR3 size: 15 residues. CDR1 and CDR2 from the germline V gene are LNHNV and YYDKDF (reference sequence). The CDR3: CATSSPLGGALAAFF. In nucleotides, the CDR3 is TGTGCCACCAGCAGCCCCCTCGGGGGGGCGCTGGCTGCTTTCTTT.

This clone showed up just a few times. The CDR3 nucleotides read TGTGCCATCAGCTCAGATTCCGGGACCGTGGGTGGAAAACTGTTTTTT. The encoded protein is CAISSDSGTVGGKLFF. The J gene is TRBJ1-4, the V gene TRBV10-3; D is possibly TRBD1 (5 bases). Trimming pared 6 bases from V and 10 bases from J, leaving 24 bases between. Germline V CDR1 and CDR2: ENHRY, SYGVKD. This CDR3 spans 16 amino acids.

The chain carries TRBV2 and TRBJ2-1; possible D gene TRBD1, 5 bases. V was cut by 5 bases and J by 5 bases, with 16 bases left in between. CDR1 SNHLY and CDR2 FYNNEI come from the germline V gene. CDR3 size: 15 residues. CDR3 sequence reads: CASSKDTLGDNEQFF. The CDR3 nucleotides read TGTGCCAGCAGTAAGGACACATTGGGCGACAATGAGCAGTTCTTC.

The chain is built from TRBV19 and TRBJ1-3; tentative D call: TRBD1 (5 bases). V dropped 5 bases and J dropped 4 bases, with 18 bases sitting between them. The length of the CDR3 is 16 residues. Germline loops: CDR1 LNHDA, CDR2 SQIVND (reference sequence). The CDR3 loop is CASSPGGLREGNTIYF. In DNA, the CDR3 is TGTGCCAGTAGTCCCGGGGGACTTCGGGAGGGAAACACCATATATTTT.

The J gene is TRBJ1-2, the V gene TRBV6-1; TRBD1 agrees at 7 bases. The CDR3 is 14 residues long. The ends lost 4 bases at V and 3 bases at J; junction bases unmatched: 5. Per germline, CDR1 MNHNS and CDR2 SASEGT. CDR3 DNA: TGTGCCAGCAGTGTAACAGGGGATTACTATGGCTACACCTTC. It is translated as CASSVTGDYYGYTF.

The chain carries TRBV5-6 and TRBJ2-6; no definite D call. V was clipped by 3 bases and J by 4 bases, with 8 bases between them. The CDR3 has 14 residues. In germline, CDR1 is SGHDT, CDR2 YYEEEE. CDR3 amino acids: CASSSRSGANVLTF. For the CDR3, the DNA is TGTGCCAGCAGCTCCCGGTCGGGGGCCAACGTCCTGACTTTC. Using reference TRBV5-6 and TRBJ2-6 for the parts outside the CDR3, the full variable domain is DAGVTQSPTHLIKTRGQQVTLRCSPKSGHDTVSWYQQALGQGPQFIFQYYEEEERQRGNFPDRFSGHQFPNYSSELNVNALLLGDSALYLCASSSRSGANVLTFGAGSRLTVL.

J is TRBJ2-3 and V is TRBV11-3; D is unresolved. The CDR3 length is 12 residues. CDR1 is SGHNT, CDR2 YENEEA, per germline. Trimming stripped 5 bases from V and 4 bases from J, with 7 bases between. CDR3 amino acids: CASSRTPDTQYF. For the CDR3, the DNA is TGTGCCAGCAGCCGTACTCCAGATACGCAGTATTTT.

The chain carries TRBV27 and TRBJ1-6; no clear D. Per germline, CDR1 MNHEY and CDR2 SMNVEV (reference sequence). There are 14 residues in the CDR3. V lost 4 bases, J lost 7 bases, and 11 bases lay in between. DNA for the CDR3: TGTGCCAGCAGTTCCCCAGAAGTGAATTCACCCCTCCACTTT. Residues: CASSSPEVNSPLHF.

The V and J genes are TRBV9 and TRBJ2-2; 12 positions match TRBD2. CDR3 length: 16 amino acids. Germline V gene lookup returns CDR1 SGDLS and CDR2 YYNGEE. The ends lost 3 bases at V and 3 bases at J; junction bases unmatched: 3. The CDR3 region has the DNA TGTGCCAGCAGCGAAGGACTAGCGGGATACACCGGGGAGCTGTTTTTT. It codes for CASSEGLAGYTGELFF.

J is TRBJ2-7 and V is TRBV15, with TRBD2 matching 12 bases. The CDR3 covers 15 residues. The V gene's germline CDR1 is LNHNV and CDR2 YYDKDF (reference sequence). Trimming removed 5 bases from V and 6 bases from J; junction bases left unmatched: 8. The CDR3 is CATSPRLAGAPEQYF. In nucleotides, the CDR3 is TGTGCCACCAGCCCCCGACTAGCGGGAGCACCCGAGCAGTACTTC. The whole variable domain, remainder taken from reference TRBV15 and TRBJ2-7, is DAMVIQNPRYQVTQFGKPVTLSCSQTLNHNVMYWYQQKSSQAPKLLFHYYDKDFNNEADTPDNFQSRRPNTSFCFLDIRSPGLGDTAMYLCATSPRLAGAPEQYFGPGTRLTVT.

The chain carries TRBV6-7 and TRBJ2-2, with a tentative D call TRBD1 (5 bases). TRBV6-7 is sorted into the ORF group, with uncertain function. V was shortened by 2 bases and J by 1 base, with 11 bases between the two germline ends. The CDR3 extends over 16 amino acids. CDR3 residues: CASSYPPTGNTGELFF. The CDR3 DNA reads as TGTGCCAGCAGTTACCCGCCAACAGGGAACACCGGGGAGCTGTTTTTT.

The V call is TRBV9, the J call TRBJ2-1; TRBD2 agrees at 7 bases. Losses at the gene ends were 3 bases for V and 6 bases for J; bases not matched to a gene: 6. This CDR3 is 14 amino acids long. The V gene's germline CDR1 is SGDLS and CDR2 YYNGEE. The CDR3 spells CASSGGGPSNEQFF. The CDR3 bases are TGTGCCAGCAGCGGCGGGGGACCCAGCAATGAGCAGTTCTTC.

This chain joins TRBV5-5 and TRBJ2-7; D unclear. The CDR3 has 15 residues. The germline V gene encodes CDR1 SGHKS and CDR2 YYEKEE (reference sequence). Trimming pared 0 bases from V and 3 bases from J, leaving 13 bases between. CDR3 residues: CASSLAFNGDYEQYF. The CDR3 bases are TGTGCCAGCAGCTTGGCTTTCAACGGCGACTACGAGCAGTACTTC. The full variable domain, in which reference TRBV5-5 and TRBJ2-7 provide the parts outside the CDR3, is DAGVTQSPTHLIKTRGQQVTLRCSPISGHKSVSWYQQVLGQGPQFIFQYYEKEERGRGNFPDRFSARQFPNYSSELNVNALLLGDSALYLCASSLAFNGDYEQYFGPGTRLTVT.

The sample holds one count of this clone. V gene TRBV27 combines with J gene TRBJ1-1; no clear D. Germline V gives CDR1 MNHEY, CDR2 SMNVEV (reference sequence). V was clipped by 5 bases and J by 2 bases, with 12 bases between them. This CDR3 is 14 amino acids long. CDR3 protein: CASSVRKTNTEAFF. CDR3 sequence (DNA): TGTGCCAGCAGTGTGCGTAAGACTAACACTGAAGCTTTCTTT.

The CDR3 DNA sequence: TGCGCCAGCAGCCGTATGGCGGGAGAGACCCAGTACTTC. This gives the protein CASSRMAGETQYF. V is TRBV4-1 and J is TRBJ2-5, with a tentative D call TRBD2 (5 bases). The germline CDR1 and CDR2 sequences are MGHRA and YSYEKL. The CDR3 has 13 amino acids. The germline V and J ends were trimmed by 4 bases and 4 bases, with 10 bases remaining between them.

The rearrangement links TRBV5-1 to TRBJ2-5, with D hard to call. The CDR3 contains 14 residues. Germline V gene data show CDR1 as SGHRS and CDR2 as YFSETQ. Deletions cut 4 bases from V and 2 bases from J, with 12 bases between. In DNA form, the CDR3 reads TGCGCCAGCAGCCCAAGTGGGCAGCAAGAGACCCAGTACTTC. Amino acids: CASSPSGQQETQYF.

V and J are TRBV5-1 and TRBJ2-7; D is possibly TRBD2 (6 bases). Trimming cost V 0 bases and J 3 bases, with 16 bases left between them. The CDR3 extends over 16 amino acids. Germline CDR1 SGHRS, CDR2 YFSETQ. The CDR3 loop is CASSLASGTSVYEQYF. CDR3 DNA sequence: TGCGCCAGCAGCTTGGCCTCCGGGACTTCGGTCTACGAGCAGTACTTC. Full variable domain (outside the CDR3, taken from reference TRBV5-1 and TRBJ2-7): KAGVTQTPRYLIKTRGQQVTLSCSPISGHRSVSWYQQTPGQGLQFLFEYFSETQRNKGNFPGRFSGRQFSNSRSEMNVSTLELGDSALYLCASSLASGTSVYEQYFGPGTRLTVT.

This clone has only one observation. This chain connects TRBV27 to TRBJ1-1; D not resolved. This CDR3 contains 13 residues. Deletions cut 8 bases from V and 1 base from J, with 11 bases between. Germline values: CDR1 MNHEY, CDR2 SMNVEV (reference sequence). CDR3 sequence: CASSTSRNTEAFF. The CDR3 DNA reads TGTGCCAGCTCAACTTCCCGGAACACTGAAGCTTTCTTT.

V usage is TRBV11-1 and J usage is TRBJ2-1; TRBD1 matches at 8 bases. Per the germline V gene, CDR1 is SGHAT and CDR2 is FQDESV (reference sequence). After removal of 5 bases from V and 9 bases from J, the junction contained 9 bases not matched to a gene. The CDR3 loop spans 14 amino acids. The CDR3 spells CASSPRTGKGEQFF. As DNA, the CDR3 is TGTGCCAGCAGCCCTCGGACAGGGAAAGGTGAGCAGTTCTTC.

The CDR3 region has the DNA TGTGCCAGTAGGCCCGGACAGAATAATGAAAAACTGTTTTTT. Protein product: CASRPGQNNEKLFF. The rearrangement joins TRBV19 to TRBJ1-4; D is perhaps TRBD1 (6 bases). V was shortened by 6 bases and J by 4 bases, with 12 bases between the two germline ends. The CDR3 is made up of 14 amino acids. Germline V CDR1 and CDR2: LNHDA, SQIVND (reference sequence).

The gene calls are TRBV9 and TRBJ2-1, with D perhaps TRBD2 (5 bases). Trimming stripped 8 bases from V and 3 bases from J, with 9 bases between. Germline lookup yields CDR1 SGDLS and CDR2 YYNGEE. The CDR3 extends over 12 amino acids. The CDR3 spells CASGEIYNEQFF. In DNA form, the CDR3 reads TGTGCCAGTGGGGAGATCTACAATGAGCAGTTCTTC.

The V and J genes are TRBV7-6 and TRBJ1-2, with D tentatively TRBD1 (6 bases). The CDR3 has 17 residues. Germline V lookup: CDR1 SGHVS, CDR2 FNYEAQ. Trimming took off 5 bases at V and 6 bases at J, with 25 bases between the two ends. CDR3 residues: CASSPHRLNRDNNGYTF. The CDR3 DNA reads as TGTGCCAGCAGCCCCCACCGTCTGAACAGGGACAACAATGGCTACACCTTC.

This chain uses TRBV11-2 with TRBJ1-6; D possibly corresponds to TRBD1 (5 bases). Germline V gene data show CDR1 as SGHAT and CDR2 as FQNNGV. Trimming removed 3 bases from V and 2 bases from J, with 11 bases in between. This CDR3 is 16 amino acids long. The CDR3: CASSFFGGAYNSPLHF. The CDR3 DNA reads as TGTGCCAGCAGCTTCTTCGGGGGAGCCTATAATTCACCCCTCCACTTT.

The CDR3 coding sequence is TGTGCCAGCAGGAACCCAGGGGCAGCGGGGGATACGCAGTATTTT. It translates to CASRNPGAAGDTQYF. The J gene is TRBJ2-3, the V gene TRBV6-5; D might be TRBD2 (7 bases). This CDR3 region has 15 residues. The V end was cut by 6 bases, the J end by 6 bases, with 19 bases between. Germline V lookup: CDR1 MNHEY, CDR2 SVGAGI.

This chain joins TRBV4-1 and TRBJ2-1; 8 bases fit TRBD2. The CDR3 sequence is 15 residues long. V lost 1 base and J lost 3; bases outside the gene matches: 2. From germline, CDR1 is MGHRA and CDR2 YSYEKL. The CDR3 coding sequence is TGCGCCAGCAGCCAAGGTCTAGCGGGCTACAATGAGCAGTTCTTC. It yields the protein CASSQGLAGYNEQFF.